A single sample gave rise to the 28 T cell receptor beta chains below, sequenced in a study of cytomegalovirus exposure and HLA in healthy donors. The primer mix had 60 Vbeta and 13 Jbeta primers. Measured with immunoSEQ multiplex PCR; TCRdb has only the in-frame clones, and not every one. Seen here are 95,000 to 100,000 clones, about four fifths observed once, and the top ten hold under 2%. The source material was PBMCs. The source of these receptors is a woman in her 40s in good health and CMV-seronegative.

V is TRBV25-1 and J is TRBJ1-6, with D uncertain. Germline loops: CDR1 MGHDK, CDR2 SYGVNS. Trimming pared 1 base from V and 6 bases from J, leaving 10 bases between. The CDR3 is 15 residues long. The CDR3 nucleotides read TGTGCCAGCAGTGAATTGACAAGAAGTAATTCACCCCTCCACTTT. Amino acids: CASSELTRSNSPLHF.

CDR3 bases: TGCGCCAGCAGCTTGCCGGGGGAAGAGACCCAGTACTTC. Amino acid sequence: CASSLPGEETQYF. This chain links TRBV5-1 with TRBJ2-5; tentatively, D is TRBD2 (6 bases). This CDR3 region has 13 residues. The germline CDR1 and CDR2 sequences are SGHRS and YFSETQ. The V gene lost 1 base and the J gene lost 3 bases, with 7 bases spanning the gap.

In its sample, this clone was seen once. The chain combines TRBV9 with TRBJ2-2; D not resolved. V was shortened by 0 bases and J by 7 bases, with 4 bases between the two germline ends. From germline, CDR1 is SGDLS and CDR2 YYNGEE. CDR3 length: 12 amino acids. CDR3 loop: CASSVGLGELFF. As DNA, the CDR3 is TGTGCCAGCAGCGTAGGTCTCGGGGAGCTGTTTTTT. The full variable domain, with the rest looked up from reference TRBV9 and TRBJ2-2, is DSGVTQTPKHLITATGQRVTLRCSPRSGDLSVYWYQQSLDQGLQFLIQYYNGEERAKGNILERFSAQQFPDLHSELNLSSLELGDSALYFCASSVGLGELFFGEGSRLTVL.

The CDR3 loop is CASSETARRYGYTF. Written as DNA, the CDR3 is TGTGCCAGCAGTGAAACCGCACGGCGGTATGGCTACACCTTC. This rearrangement joins TRBV2 to TRBJ1-2; D gene ambiguous. Trimming pared 2 bases from V and 5 bases from J, leaving 12 bases between. The germline V gene encodes CDR1 SNHLY and CDR2 FYNNEI. The CDR3 length is 14 residues.

The chain joins TRBV7-2 to TRBJ2-3; 9 bases fit TRBD1. CDR1 and CDR2 from the germline V gene are SGHTA and FQGNSA. CDR3 length equals 15 residues. The trim removed 5 bases at V and 1 base at J, leaving 4 bases unmatched. CDR3 sequence reads: CASSTGQGGTDTQYF. CDR3 bases: TGTGCCAGCAGCACGGGACAGGGCGGCACAGATACGCAGTATTTT.

This clone showed up just once. V and J are TRBV4-3 and TRBJ1-2, with D maybe TRBD1 (5 bases). Trimming removed 4 bases from V and 5 bases from J, with 14 bases in between. Per germline, CDR1 LGHNA and CDR2 YSLEER. The CDR3 runs 14 residues. CDR3 sequence reads: CASSPTEQDYGYTF. DNA for the CDR3: TGCGCCAGCAGCCCCACAGAACAGGATTATGGCTACACCTTC.

This clone was seen a few times. The chain is built from TRBV7-9 and TRBJ2-3; 8 nucleotides line up with TRBD2. In germline, CDR1 is SEHNR, CDR2 FQNEAQ (reference sequence). The CDR3 contains 15 residues. V dropped 1 base and J dropped 3; count of bases not matched to a gene: 3. Here the CDR3 DNA reads TGTGCCAGCAGCTTAGAGGCGGGAGGAACAGATACGCAGTATTTT. Translation: CASSLEAGGTDTQYF.

CDR3 sequence reads: CASSQAGLAGNTGELFF. The CDR3 coding sequence is TGTGCCAGCAGCCAAGCGGGACTAGCGGGGAATACCGGGGAGCTGTTTTTT. The chain recombines TRBV5-5 with TRBJ2-2; 13 bases line up with TRBD2. The trim removed 4 bases at V and 5 bases at J, leaving 8 bases unmatched. The CDR3 is 17 amino acids. Germline-derived CDR1 and CDR2 are SGHKS and YYEKEE (reference sequence).

The gene calls are TRBV28 and TRBJ2-1, with 9 bases that match TRBD1. J lost 9 bases, V lost 4 bases, and 10 bases had no gene match. The CDR3 spans 15 residues. Germline V CDR1 and CDR2: MDHEN, SYDVKM. CDR3 DNA: TGTGCCAGCAGTTCATCCCGACAGGGGGGGAGTGAGCAGTTCTTC. Translating it yields CASSSSRQGGSEQFF.

The J gene is TRBJ2-5, the V gene TRBV7-8; D not resolved. V lost 3 bases and J 3 bases, leaving 11 bases between the germline ends. Per the germline V gene, CDR1 is SGHVS and CDR2 is FQNEAQ. The CDR3 covers 14 residues. This CDR3 is CASSFFNAKETQYF. Written as DNA, the CDR3 is TGTGCCAGCAGCTTTTTCAACGCGAAAGAGACCCAGTACTTC.

The table lists this clone with a count of one. This chain links TRBV28 with TRBJ2-6, with D hard to call. Trimming shortened V by 5 bases and J by 0 bases, and 11 bases separated the two germline ends. This CDR3 comprises 16 residues. The germline V gene encodes CDR1 MDHEN and CDR2 SYDVKM. The DNA of the CDR3 is TGTGCCAGCAGTACTCCCCCGGGCTCTGGGGCCAACGTCCTGACTTTC. It specifies CASSTPPGSGANVLTF.

J is TRBJ1-5 and V is TRBV19; 8 nucleotides agree with TRBD1. The trim removed 3 bases at V and 6 bases at J, leaving 4 bases unmatched. The CDR3 length is 14 residues. Germline V gene lookup returns CDR1 LNHDA and CDR2 SQIVND (reference sequence). CDR3 sequence reads: CASSMTGVSQPQHF. CDR3 DNA: TGTGCCAGTAGTATGACAGGGGTTAGTCAGCCCCAGCATTTT.

The rearrangement uses TRBV7-8 and TRBJ2-7; 11 nucleotides match TRBD2. J gave up 3 bases and V 4 bases, and 8 bases lay outside the gene matches. The CDR3 consists of 16 residues. Germline V gives CDR1 SGHVS, CDR2 FQNEAQ. Written as DNA, the CDR3 is TGTGCCAGCAGCTCATCATCTAGCGGGAGGAACTACGAGCAGTACTTC. Protein sequence: CASSSSSSGRNYEQYF.

The rearrangement uses TRBV4-2 and TRBJ1-2; TRBD1 is a possible D gene (5 bases). The germline V and J ends were trimmed by 0 bases and 4 bases, with 15 bases remaining between them. The CDR3 length is 16 residues. Germline lookup yields CDR1 LGHNA and CDR2 YNFKEQ. The CDR3 coding sequence is TGTGCCAGCAGCCAAGATGTATCAGGGTCAAGCTATGGCTACACCTTC. Translation: CASSQDVSGSSYGYTF.

This clone was seen only a few times. V is TRBV18 and J is TRBJ1-2; the match to TRBD1 covers 7 bases. The CDR3 runs to 16 residues. V shed 3 bases and J 4 bases; nucleotides not matched to a gene: 11. The germline V gene encodes CDR1 KGHSH and CDR2 LQKENI. The CDR3 DNA sequence: TGTGCCAGCTCACCGGTAGGGACAGAGGACGTCTATGGCTACACCTTC. This gives the protein CASSPVGTEDVYGYTF. Full variable domain (remainder filled in from reference TRBV18 and TRBJ1-2): NAGVMQNPRHLVRRRGQEARLRCSPMKGHSHVYWYRQLPEEGLKFMVYLQKENIIDESGMPKERFSAEFPKEGPSILRIQQVVRGDSAAYFCASSPVGTEDVYGYTFGSGTRLTVV.

This clone was observed a handful of times. Other nucleotide sequences in the sample specify the same CDR3. CDR3 coding DNA: TGTGCCTGGAGTGTCACGGGAAACATTCAGTACTTC. This codes for CAWSVTGNIQYF. This rearrangement joins TRBV30 to TRBJ2-4; no firm D call. Germline V gives CDR1 GTSNPN, CDR2 SVGIG (reference sequence). Trimming stripped 0 bases from V and 6 bases from J, with 6 bases between. The CDR3 length is 12 residues. The full variable domain, its missing parts supplied by reference TRBV30 and TRBJ2-4, is SQTIHQWPATLVQPVGSPLSLECTVEGTSNPNLYWYRQAAGRGLQLLFYSVGIGQISSEVPQNLSASRPQDRQFILSSKKLLLSDSGFYLCAWSVTGNIQYFGAGTRLSVL.

This rearrangement joins TRBV14 to TRBJ2-7, with no clear D. The germline V gene encodes CDR1 SGHDN and CDR2 FVKESK. This CDR3 spans 16 amino acids. Trimming cost V 9 bases and J 0 bases, with 21 bases left between them. The CDR3, as DNA: TGTGCCAGGACTCCTCGACTTGAAGCGTGCTCCTACGAGCAGTACTTC. This encodes CARTPRLEACSYEQYF.

V gene TRBV27 combines with J gene TRBJ2-2; weak D call: TRBD2 (6 bases). CDR3 length equals 16 residues. Germline lookup yields CDR1 MNHEY and CDR2 SMNVEV (reference sequence). Trimming stripped 0 bases from V and 2 bases from J, with 10 bases between. CDR3 coding DNA: TGTGCCAGCAGTTTATCGGGGGAGGTTAACACCGGGGAGCTGTTTTTT. It is translated as CASSLSGEVNTGELFF.

The chain uses TRBV6-1 and TRBJ2-7, with 14 bases lining up with TRBD2. The germline V gene encodes CDR1 MNHNS and CDR2 SASEGT. The CDR3 sequence is 14 residues long. Trimming cost V 4 bases and J 12 bases; bases outside gene matches: 8. Here the CDR3 DNA reads TGTGCCAGCAGTGCCGGGACTAGCGGGAGTTGGCGGTACTTC. Protein: CASSAGTSGSWRYF.

In DNA, the CDR3 is TGCGCCAGCAGTTCTAAGCGGGAGAGCGCAGATACGCAGTATTTT. Translated: CASSSKRESADTQYF. The J gene is TRBJ2-3, the V gene TRBV5-1; 8 bases map to TRBD2. CDR1 is SGHRS, CDR2 YFSETQ, per germline. V shed 5 bases and J 4 bases; nucleotides not matched to a gene: 9. This CDR3 is 15 amino acids long.

J is TRBJ2-7 and V is TRBV25-1; D is uncertain. The CDR3 loop spans 12 amino acids. CDR1 MGHDK and CDR2 SYGVNS come from the germline V gene. V was pared by 3 bases and J by 3 bases, with 6 bases between. The CDR3 reads CASSDSSYEQYF. The CDR3 DNA follows: TGTGCCAGCAGTGACTCCAGCTACGAGCAGTACTTC.

This sequence joins TRBV6-5 and TRBJ1-5; maybe TRBD1 (5 bases). The CDR3 contains 12 residues. Germline lookup yields CDR1 MNHEY and CDR2 SVGAGI. With 3 bases removed from V and 9 bases from J, the gap between germline ends came to 9 bases. CDR3 amino acids: CASSYSGGPQHF. The CDR3 coding sequence is TGTGCCAGCAGTTATTCGGGGGGGCCCCAGCATTTT.

This chain links TRBV28 with TRBJ2-7; 8 nucleotides agree with TRBD1. The germline V gene encodes CDR1 MDHEN and CDR2 SYDVKM. The V segment lost 4 bases and the J segment 2 bases; nucleotides outside the gene matches: 7. The CDR3 extends over 15 amino acids. This CDR3 is CASSSSGGPAYEQYF. In DNA form, the CDR3 reads TGTGCCAGCAGTTCCTCAGGGGGCCCCGCCTACGAGCAGTACTTC. Complete variable domain (other parts from reference TRBV28 and TRBJ2-7): DVKVTQSSRYLVKRTGEKVFLECVQDMDHENMFWYRQDPGLGLRLIYFSYDVKMKEKGDIPEGYSVSREKKERFSLILESASTNQTSMYLCASSSSGGPAYEQYFGPGTRLTVT.

The V and J genes are TRBV13 and TRBJ2-7, with 9 bases that match TRBD2. After removal of 5 bases from V and 0 bases from J, the junction contained 11 bases not matched to a gene. CDR3 size: 17 residues. CDR1 PRHDT and CDR2 FYEKMQ come from the germline V gene (reference sequence). Written as DNA, the CDR3 is TGTGCCAGCAGCCCCGAAGCCCGAGCGGGGGGCTCCTACGAGCAGTACTTC. This translates into CASSPEARAGGSYEQYF.

The chain has TRBV9 and TRBJ1-3; TRBD1 aligns across 7 bases. Trimming cost V 5 bases and J 0 bases; bases outside gene matches: 11. This CDR3 has 17 residues. CDR1 is SGDLS, CDR2 YYNGEE, per germline. The CDR3 loop is CASSYEQGQSSGNTIYF. The CDR3 region has the DNA TGTGCCAGCAGTTACGAGCAGGGACAGAGCTCTGGAAACACCATATATTTT.

The chain links TRBV4-2 to TRBJ2-7, with 7 bases that match TRBD2. V lost 2 bases, J lost 0 bases, and 10 bases stayed unmatched. The germline V gene has CDR1 LGHNA and CDR2 YNFKEQ. CDR3 length: 17 amino acids. The CDR3 protein is CASSQPTPGTNSYEQYF. CDR3 coding DNA: TGTGCCAGCAGCCAACCTACCCCCGGGACTAACTCCTACGAGCAGTACTTC.

Turning to this clone: One end of the junction does not line up with germline, which may come from a read error. The chain recombines TRBV7-7 with TRBJ2-7, with D possibly being TRBD1 (6 bases). The CDR3 consists of 16 residues. Germline V CDR1 and CDR2: SSHAT, FNYEAQ (reference sequence). CDR3 region: CASSTGTPGSGGEQYF. CDR3 in DNA: TGTGCTAGCAGCACCGGGACACCCGGTTCCGGAGGCGAGCAGTACTTC.

The genes are TRBV7-8 and TRBJ1-4; D might be TRBD1 (6 bases). This CDR3 is 16 amino acids long. Germline CDR1 SGHVS, CDR2 FQNEAQ. V lost 2 bases to trimming and J lost 3 bases, with 13 bases between them. CDR3 amino acids: CASSLSATGSNEKLFF. DNA of the CDR3: TGTGCCAGCAGCTTATCAGCGACAGGCTCTAATGAAAAACTGTTTTTT.